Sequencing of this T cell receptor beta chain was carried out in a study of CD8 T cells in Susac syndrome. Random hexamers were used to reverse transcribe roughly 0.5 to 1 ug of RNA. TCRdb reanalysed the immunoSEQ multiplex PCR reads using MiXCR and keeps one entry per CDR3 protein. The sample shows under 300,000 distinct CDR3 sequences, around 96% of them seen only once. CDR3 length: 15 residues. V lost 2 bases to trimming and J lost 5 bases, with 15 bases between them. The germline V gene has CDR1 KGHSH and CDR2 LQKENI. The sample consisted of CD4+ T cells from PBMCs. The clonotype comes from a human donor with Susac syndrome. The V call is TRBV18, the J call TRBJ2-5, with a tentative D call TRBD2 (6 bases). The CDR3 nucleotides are TGTGCCAGCTCACCAAACAGAGGGAGGTTCGAGACCCAGTACTTC. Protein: CASSPNRGRFETQYF.